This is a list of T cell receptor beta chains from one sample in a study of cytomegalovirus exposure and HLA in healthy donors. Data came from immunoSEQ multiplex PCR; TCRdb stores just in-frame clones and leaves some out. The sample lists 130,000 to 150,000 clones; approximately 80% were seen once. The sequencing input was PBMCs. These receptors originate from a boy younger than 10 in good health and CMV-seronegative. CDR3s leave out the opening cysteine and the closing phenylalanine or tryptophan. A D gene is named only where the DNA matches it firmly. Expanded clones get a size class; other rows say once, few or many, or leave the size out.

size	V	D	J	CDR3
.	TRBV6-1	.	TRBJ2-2	ASSEFGDWELF
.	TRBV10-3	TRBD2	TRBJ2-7	AISEGLAGDEQY
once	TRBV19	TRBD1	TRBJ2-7	ASSSTGGSYEQY
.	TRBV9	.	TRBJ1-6	ASSVEPGSFASPLH
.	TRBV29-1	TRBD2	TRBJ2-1	SGRRGGRIDEQF
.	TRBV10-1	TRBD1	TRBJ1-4	ASGPQDRGYEKLF
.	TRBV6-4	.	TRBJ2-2	ASSPGSNGELF
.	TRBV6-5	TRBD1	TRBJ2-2	ASSHRTGNTGELF
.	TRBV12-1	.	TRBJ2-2	ASSFADLRAGEHTGELF
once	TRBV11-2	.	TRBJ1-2	ASSRDREREHT
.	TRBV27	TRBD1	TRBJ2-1	ASSRPGQYVNEQF
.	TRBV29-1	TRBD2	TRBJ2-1	SGGLHYNEQF
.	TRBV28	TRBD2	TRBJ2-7	ASSQPGLAGGPYEQY
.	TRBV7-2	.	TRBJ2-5	ASSLSGTSQETQY
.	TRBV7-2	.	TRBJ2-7	ASSLVSGSTYEQY
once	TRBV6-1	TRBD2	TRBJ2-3	ASSEFVLAGGADTQY
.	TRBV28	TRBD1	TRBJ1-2	ASSLMEGAANYGYT
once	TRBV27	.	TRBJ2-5	ASSPTSLGETQY
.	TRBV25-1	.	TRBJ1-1	ASSPTRTVTGNTEAF
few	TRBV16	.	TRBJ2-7	ASSPGSYEQY
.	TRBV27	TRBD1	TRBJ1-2	ASSSGTGYYGYT
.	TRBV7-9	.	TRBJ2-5	ASSPQTSETQY
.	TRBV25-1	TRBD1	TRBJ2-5	ASSLQDRGRETQY
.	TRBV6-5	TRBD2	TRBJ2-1	ASSYSTSGRYNEQF
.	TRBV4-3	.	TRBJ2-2	ASSPRADNTGELF
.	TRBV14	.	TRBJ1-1	ASSQVRGGIVAF
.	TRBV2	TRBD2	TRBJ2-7	ASRKRESDGDEQY
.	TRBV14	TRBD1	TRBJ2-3	ASSLGTGGTDTQY
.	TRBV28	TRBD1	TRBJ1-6	ASSSYRGGMNSPLH
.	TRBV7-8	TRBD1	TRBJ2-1	ASSGPGQPNEQF
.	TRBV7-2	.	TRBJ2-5	ASSPDQETQY
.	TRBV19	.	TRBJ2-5	ASSTITGNGETQY
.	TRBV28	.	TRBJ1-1	ASSLPPGNTEAF
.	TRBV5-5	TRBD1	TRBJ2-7	ASSPRTGSSYEQY
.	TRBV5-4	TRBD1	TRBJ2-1	ASTMTGRSYNEQF